Presented here are 21 T cell receptor beta chains from one specimen sequenced in a study of blood T cell repertoires in COVID-19 (dated by TCRdb to 2020 to 2021). Receptor amplification or capture employed the immunoSEQ multiplex PCR assay. TCRdb limited this immuneACCESS table to in-frame rearrangements with V and J called. A share of clones is missing; checked studies link under half to unresolved V genes, and the rest is unexplained. This sample has almost 400,000 clones in its table, and 80% to 90% of those were observed once. About 2.1% of the sample goes to the ten largest clones. Sequencing was done on a sample of peripheral blood. The receptors were gathered from an older woman with COVID-19, enrolled during active disease.

The chain has TRBV19 and TRBJ1-5, with 7 bases that match TRBD1. The V and J ends lost 7 bases and 3 bases, in that order; junction bases with no gene match: 9. Germline CDR1 is LNHDA and CDR2 is SQIVND (reference sequence). The CDR3 runs 15 residues. The CDR3 DNA sequence: TGTGCCAGTACCTCGTCCGGGACAGTCAATCAGCCCCAGCATTTT. Encoded protein: CASTSSGTVNQPQHF. The full variable domain, completed using reference TRBV19 and TRBJ1-5, is DGGITQSPKYLFRKEGQNVTLSCEQNLNHDAMYWYRQDPGQGLRLIYYSQIVNDFQKGDIAEGYSVSREKKESFPLTVTSAQKNPTAFYLCASTSSGTVNQPQHFGDGTRLSIL.

Of note for this clone: Other DNA sequences in the sample encode the same CDR3. The chain carries TRBV18 and TRBJ1-4, with D hard to call. CDR3 length: 14 residues. V was pared by 6 bases and J by 0 bases, with 8 bases between. Germline lookup yields CDR1 KGHSH and CDR2 LQKENI. In DNA form, the CDR3 reads TGTGCCAGCTCCCGACAAGCAACTAATGAAAAACTGTTTTTT. Its protein is CASSRQATNEKLFF.

The J gene is TRBJ1-4, the V gene TRBV12-3 or TRBV12-4, with D maybe TRBD1 (6 bases). CDR3 length: 13 residues. Trimming cost V 8 bases and J 5 bases, with 12 bases left between them. The CDR3: CASLRGRNEKLFF. The CDR3 bases are TGTGCCAGCCTCAGGGGCCGCAATGAAAAACTGTTTTTT.

The chain carries TRBV7-9 and TRBJ2-3; 9 bases align to TRBD1. This CDR3 is 16 amino acids long. Trimming at V came to 4 bases and at J to 4 bases, leaving 9 bases not matched to a gene. The germline V gene encodes CDR1 SEHNR and CDR2 FQNEAQ (reference sequence). The CDR3 DNA follows: TGTGCCAGCAGCTCCGGGACAGGGAAATGGGCAGATACGCAGTATTTT. It is translated as CASSSGTGKWADTQYF. Based on the CDR3 plus reference TRBV7-9 and TRBJ2-3, the full variable domain is DTGVSQNPRHKITKRGQNVTFRCDPISEHNRLYWYRQTLGQGPEFLTYFQNEAQLEKSRLLSDRFSAERPKGSFSTLEIQRTEQGDSAMYLCASSSGTGKWADTQYFGPGTRLTVL.

As concerns this clone: This same CDR3 is encoded by further DNA sequences in the sample. This sequence joins TRBV9 and TRBJ2-1, with 7 bases lining up with TRBD2. The CDR3 length is 15 residues. V was clipped by 0 bases and J by 4 bases; unmatched bases: 4. Germline CDR1 reads SGDLS; CDR2 reads YYNGEE. The CDR3 loop reads CASSVVGGSYNEQFF. Written as DNA, the CDR3 is TGTGCCAGCAGCGTAGTGGGGGGGTCGTACAATGAGCAGTTCTTC.

The gene calls are TRBV3-1 (or the pseudogene TRBV3-2) and TRBJ2-7; perhaps TRBD1 as D (5 bases). V gave up 2 bases and J gave up 11 bases, with 13 bases separating them. Germline CDR1 reads LGHDT; CDR2 reads YNNKEL (reference sequence). The CDR3 spans 12 residues. DNA for the CDR3: TGTGCCAGCAGCCAATTAGACAGTACAAAGTACTTC. Translation: CASSQLDSTKYF.

In nucleotides, the CDR3 is TGTGCCAGCAGGGGGGACTCGGTCACCGGGGAGCTGTTTTTT. It encodes CASRGDSVTGELFF. The chain joins TRBV6-5 to TRBJ2-2; D might be TRBD2 (6 bases). V shed 6 bases and J shed 4 bases, with 12 bases lying between them. The germline V gene encodes CDR1 MNHEY and CDR2 SVGAGI. The CDR3 consists of 14 residues.

This clone is a singleton in its sample. V and J are TRBV19 and TRBJ2-6, with D possibly being TRBD2 (6 bases). CDR3 length equals 17 residues. The V end lost 1 base, the J end lost 0 bases, and 10 bases lay between the germline ends. Looked up from germline, CDR1 is LNHDA and CDR2 is SQIVND (reference sequence). CDR3 loop: CASSIGRAASGANVLTF. CDR3 coding DNA: TGTGCCAGTAGTATAGGGAGGGCAGCCTCTGGGGCCAACGTCCTGACTTTC.

This chain uses TRBV7-3 with TRBJ2-7; 8 nucleotides match TRBD1. V trimming: 2 bases; J trimming: 0 bases; junction bases outside the gene matches: 0. CDR3 length equals 14 residues. The germline V gene encodes CDR1 SGHTA and CDR2 FQGTGA. The CDR3 loop is CASSLQGASYEQYF. CDR3 sequence (DNA): TGTGCCAGCAGCTTACAGGGGGCCTCCTACGAGCAGTACTTC.

The chain recombines TRBV29-1 with TRBJ1-1; D is unresolved. The CDR3 extends over 11 amino acids. Germline V gives CDR1 SQVTM, CDR2 ANQGSEA. The CDR3 bases are TGCATCGGGATTATGAACACTGAAGCTTTCTTT. Translated, it gives CIGIMNTEAFF.

Here the CDR3 DNA reads TGTGCCAGCACGGGGTGGACCGCAGATACGCAGTATTTT. Protein sequence: CASTGWTADTQYF. The chain carries TRBV2 and TRBJ2-3; D might be TRBD2 (5 bases). The CDR3 is made up of 13 amino acids. Trimming removed 7 bases from V and 4 bases from J, with 12 bases in between. CDR1 and CDR2 from the germline V gene are SNHLY and FYNNEI.

This clone came up once. The rearrangement joins TRBV7-9 to TRBJ1-4, with D tentatively TRBD1 (6 bases). CDR1 SEHNR and CDR2 FQNEAQ come from the germline V gene (reference sequence). V dropped 4 bases and J dropped 0 bases, with 15 bases sitting between them. This CDR3 contains 17 residues. CDR3 nucleotides: TGTGCCAGCAGCTCTTACCCGGACAGAGCAACTAATGAAAAACTGTTTTTT. Protein: CASSSYPDRATNEKLFF.

This sequence joins TRBV3-1 (or the pseudogene TRBV3-2) and TRBJ2-3, with 10 bases identical to TRBD2. The CDR3 extends over 17 amino acids. Per the germline V gene, CDR1 is LGHDT and CDR2 is YNNKEL (reference sequence). V was pared by 0 bases and J by 8 bases, with 11 bases of the junction left unmatched. The CDR3 bases are TGTGCCAGCAGCCAAGATCCTAGCGGGGGCCTCATGGGTACGCAGTATTTT. Encoded protein: CASSQDPSGGLMGTQYF.

The chain carries TRBV5-5 and TRBJ1-4, with a possible D match to TRBD1 (5 bases). The CDR3 sequence is 16 residues long. V was trimmed by 4 bases and J by 6 bases, leaving 19 bases between them. The germline V gene encodes CDR1 SGHKS and CDR2 YYEKEE (reference sequence). CDR3 residues: CASSPDGTFVDEKLFF. As DNA, the CDR3 is TGTGCCAGCAGCCCGGACGGGACTTTTGTAGATGAAAAACTGTTTTTT.

The genes are TRBV7-9 and TRBJ1-5, with D possibly TRBD1 on 5 matching bases. Deletions cut 3 bases from V and 6 bases from J, with 18 bases between. Germline loops: CDR1 SEHNR, CDR2 FQNEAQ (reference sequence). The CDR3 has 16 amino acids. The DNA for the CDR3 is TGTGCCAGCAGCTTCGCAACACGGGGGGAAGGTCAGCCCCAGCATTTT. As protein: CASSFATRGEGQPQHF.

The rearrangement uses TRBV6-5 and TRBJ1-2; tentatively, D is TRBD1 (5 bases). Trimming shortened V by 6 bases and J by 0 bases, and 8 bases separated the two germline ends. This CDR3 has 13 amino acids. Germline values: CDR1 MNHEY, CDR2 SVGAGI. The CDR3 here is CASRLTANYGYTF. The CDR3 DNA is TGTGCCAGCAGGCTGACAGCTAACTATGGCTACACCTTC.

The chain couples TRBV7-9 to TRBJ2-7; 8 nucleotides match TRBD2. V shed 1 base and J 3 bases; nucleotides not matched to a gene: 5. The CDR3 has 15 residues. Germline loops: CDR1 SEHNR, CDR2 FQNEAQ (reference sequence). DNA of the CDR3: TGTGCCAGCAGCTTAGGGACTAGCAGCTTCTACGAGCAGTACTTC. It encodes CASSLGTSSFYEQYF.

The chain couples TRBV19 to TRBJ1-6, with 10 positions matching TRBD1. V shed 3 bases, J shed 4 bases, and the junction held 3 bases outside the gene matches. The CDR3 spans 16 residues. CDR1 is LNHDA and CDR2 is SQIVND in the germline V gene (reference sequence). The chain's CDR3 is CASSIPDRGYNSPLHF. The CDR3 DNA is TGTGCCAGTAGTATCCCGGACAGGGGGTATAATTCACCCCTCCACTTT.

This chain joins TRBV6-5 and TRBJ2-7; 9 bases map to TRBD1. CDR3 length: 14 residues. CDR1 is MNHEY, CDR2 SVGAGI, per germline. With 4 bases clipped from V and 3 bases from J, the junction kept 4 bases outside the gene matches. CDR3 sequence: CASSSDRGFYEQYF. CDR3 bases: TGTGCCAGCAGTTCCGACAGGGGGTTCTACGAGCAGTACTTC.

J is TRBJ2-7 and V is TRBV13, with 8 bases identical to TRBD1. CDR3 length: 14 residues. Germline V gene lookup returns CDR1 PRHDT and CDR2 FYEKMQ (reference sequence). Trimming removed 5 bases from V and 5 bases from J; junction bases left unmatched: 8. CDR3 sequence (DNA): TGTGCCAGCAGCGGACAGGGAAGTAGCGACGAGCAGTACTTC. Its translation: CASSGQGSSDEQYF.

The chain links TRBV25-1 to TRBJ1-6; 10 bases are a match to TRBD1. V shed 5 bases, J shed 7 bases, and the junction held 2 bases outside the gene matches. Germline V gives CDR1 MGHDK, CDR2 SYGVNS. The length of the CDR3 is 14 residues. CDR3 amino acids: CASSRTGGNSPLHF. CDR3 in DNA: TGTGCCAGCAGTCGGACAGGGGGGAATTCACCCCTCCACTTT.